This TCR beta chain was recovered during a study of shared clonotypes between healthy human individuals. The CDR3 sequence is 15 residues long. Germline CDR1 and CDR2: LNHNV and YYDKDF (reference sequence). The trim removed 6 bases at V and 7 bases at J, leaving 14 bases unmatched. Study findings and constraints: The sharing of about 5% of naive CD4 clonotypes was seen across a handful of donors. The genetic and exposure-history diversity represented was limited by few donors.

With regard to this clone: What it binds is not known.

Measured with immunoSEQ multiplex PCR; TCRdb has only the in-frame clones, and not every one. The data hold about 2.1 million clones, with 93% observed a single time. Naive CD8 cells comprised CD45RO-negative, CCR7-positively selected cells, excluding terminally differentiated effector memory CD45RA+ cells. The sequence came from a man between 18 and 35 years old in good health. Some clones in this sample may be carry-over from other donors' samples. The specimen sequenced was naive CD8+ T cells from PBMCs. This chain links TRBV15 with TRBJ2-7, with 8 positions matching TRBD2. The CDR3 reads CATSKGRREVEEQYF. The CDR3 DNA follows: TGTGCCACCAGTAAGGGCCGGCGGGAGGTAGAGGAGCAGTACTTC.